This TCR beta chain came from a study of T cell repertoires in cytomegalovirus infection. Worth noting for this clonotype: Germline and junction disagree at one end, which may indicate a read error.

Each CDR3 protein gets one entry after TCRdb re-called the reads with MiXCR. The table includes around 450,000 distinct CDR3 sequences, roughly a third detected once. Germline lookup yields CDR1 DFQATT and CDR2 SNEGSKA (reference sequence). CDR3 length equals 15 residues. The chain is built from TRBV20-1 and TRBJ1-5; 7 bases match TRBD1. This TCR derives from a human donor in good health (CMV status not recorded). Some clones in this sample may be carry-over from other donors' samples. Sequences were obtained from PBMCs. The CDR3, as DNA: TGCGGTGCTAGGGACAGACCATCGGTCAATCAGCCCCAGCATTTT. Translation gives CGARDRPSVNQPQHF.